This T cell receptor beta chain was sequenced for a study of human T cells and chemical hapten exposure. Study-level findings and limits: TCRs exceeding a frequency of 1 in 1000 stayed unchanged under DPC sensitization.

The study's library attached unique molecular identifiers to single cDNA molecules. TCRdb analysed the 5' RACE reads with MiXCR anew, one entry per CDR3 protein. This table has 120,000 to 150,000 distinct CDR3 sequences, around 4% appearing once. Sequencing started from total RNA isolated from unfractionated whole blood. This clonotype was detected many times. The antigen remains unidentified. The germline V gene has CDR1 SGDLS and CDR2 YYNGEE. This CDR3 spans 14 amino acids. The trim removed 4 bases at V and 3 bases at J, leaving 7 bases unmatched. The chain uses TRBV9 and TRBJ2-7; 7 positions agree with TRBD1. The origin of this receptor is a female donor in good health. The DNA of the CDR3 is TGTGCCAGCAGCCTAGGGACAGTGAACTACGAGCAGTACTTC. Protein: CASSLGTVNYEQYF.